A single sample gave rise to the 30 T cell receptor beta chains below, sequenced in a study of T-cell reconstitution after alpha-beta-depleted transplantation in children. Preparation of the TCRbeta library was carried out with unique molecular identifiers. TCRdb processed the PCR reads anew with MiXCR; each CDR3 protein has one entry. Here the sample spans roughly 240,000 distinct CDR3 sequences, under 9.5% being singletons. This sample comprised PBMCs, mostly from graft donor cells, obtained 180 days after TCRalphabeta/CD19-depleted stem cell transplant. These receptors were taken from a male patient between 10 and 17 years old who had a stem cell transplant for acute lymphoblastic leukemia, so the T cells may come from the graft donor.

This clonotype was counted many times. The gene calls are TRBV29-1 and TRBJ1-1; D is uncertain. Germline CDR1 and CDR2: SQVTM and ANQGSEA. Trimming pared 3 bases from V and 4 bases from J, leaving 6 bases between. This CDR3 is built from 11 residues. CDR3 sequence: CSVEGTTEAFF. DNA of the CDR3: TGCAGCGTTGAGGGTACCACTGAAGCTTTCTTT.

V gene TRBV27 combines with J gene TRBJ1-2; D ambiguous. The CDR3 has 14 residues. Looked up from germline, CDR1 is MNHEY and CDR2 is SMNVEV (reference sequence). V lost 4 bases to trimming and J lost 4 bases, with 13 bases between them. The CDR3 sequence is CASSSRGLAYGYTF. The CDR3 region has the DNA TGTGCCAGCAGTTCTCGTGGGTTGGCCTATGGCTACACCTTC.

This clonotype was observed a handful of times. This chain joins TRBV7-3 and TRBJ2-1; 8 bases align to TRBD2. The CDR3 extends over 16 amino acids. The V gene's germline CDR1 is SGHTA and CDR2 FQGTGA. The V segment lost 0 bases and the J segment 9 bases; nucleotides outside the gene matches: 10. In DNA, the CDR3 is TGTGCCAGCAGCTTAACCTTTGGACTAGCCCCGGGTGAGCAGTTCTTC. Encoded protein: CASSLTFGLAPGEQFF.

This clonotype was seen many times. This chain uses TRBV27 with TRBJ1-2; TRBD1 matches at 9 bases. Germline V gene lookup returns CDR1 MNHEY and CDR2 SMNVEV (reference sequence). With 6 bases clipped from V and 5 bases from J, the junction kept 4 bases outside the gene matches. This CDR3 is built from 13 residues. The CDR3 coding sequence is TGTGCCAGCAGCCATGGACAGGGGTATGGCTACACCTTC. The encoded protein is CASSHGQGYGYTF.

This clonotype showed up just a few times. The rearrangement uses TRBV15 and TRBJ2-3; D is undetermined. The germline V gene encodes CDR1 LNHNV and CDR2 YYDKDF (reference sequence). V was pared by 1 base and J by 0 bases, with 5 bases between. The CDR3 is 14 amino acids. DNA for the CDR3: TGTGCCACCAGCAGAGGGGATAGCACAGATACGCAGTATTTT. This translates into CATSRGDSTDTQYF.

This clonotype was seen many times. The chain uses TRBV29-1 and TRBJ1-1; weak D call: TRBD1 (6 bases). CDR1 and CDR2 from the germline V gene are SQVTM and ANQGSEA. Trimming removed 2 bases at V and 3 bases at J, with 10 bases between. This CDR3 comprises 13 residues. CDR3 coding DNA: TGCAGCGTTGAAAGGGGGTTGGACACTGAAGCTTTCTTT. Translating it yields CSVERGLDTEAFF.

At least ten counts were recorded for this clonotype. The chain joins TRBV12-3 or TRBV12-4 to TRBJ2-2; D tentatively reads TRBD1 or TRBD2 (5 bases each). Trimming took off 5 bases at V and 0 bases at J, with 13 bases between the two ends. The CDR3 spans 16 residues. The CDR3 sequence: CASSPLGAPNTGELFF. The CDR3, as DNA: TGTGCCAGCAGTCCCCTCGGGGCCCCGAACACCGGGGAGCTGTTTTTT.

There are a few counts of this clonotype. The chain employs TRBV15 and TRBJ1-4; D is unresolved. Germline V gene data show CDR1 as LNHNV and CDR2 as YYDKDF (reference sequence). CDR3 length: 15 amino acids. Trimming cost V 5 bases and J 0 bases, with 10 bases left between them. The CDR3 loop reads CATSRIQTTNEKLFF. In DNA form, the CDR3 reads TGTGCCACCAGCCGAATACAGACAACTAATGAAAAACTGTTTTTT.

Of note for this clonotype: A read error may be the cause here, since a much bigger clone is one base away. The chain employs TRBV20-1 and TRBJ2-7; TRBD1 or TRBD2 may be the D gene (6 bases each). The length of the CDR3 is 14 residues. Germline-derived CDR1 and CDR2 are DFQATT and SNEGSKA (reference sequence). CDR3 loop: CGAWRGDTSYEQYF. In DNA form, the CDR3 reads TGCGGTGCTTGGAGGGGGGACACCTCCTACGAGCAGTACTTC.

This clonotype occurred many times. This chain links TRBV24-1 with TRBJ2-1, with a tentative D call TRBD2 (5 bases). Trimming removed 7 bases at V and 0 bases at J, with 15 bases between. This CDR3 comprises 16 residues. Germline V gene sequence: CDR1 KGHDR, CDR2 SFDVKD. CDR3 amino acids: CATRFPSGSSYNEQFF. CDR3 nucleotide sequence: TGTGCCACCAGGTTTCCGAGCGGAAGCTCCTACAATGAGCAGTTCTTC.

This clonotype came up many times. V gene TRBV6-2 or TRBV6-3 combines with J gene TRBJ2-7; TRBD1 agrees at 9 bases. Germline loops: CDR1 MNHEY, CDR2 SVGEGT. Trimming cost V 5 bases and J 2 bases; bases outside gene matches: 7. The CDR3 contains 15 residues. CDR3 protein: CASSSTGGPTYEQYF. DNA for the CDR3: TGTGCCAGCAGTAGCACAGGGGGCCCGACCTACGAGCAGTACTTC.

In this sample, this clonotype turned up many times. This CDR3 reads CASSLAGGYTF. CDR3 bases: TGTGCCAGCAGCTTAGCGGGTGGCTACACCTTC. The V call is TRBV7-9, the J call TRBJ1-2; no clear D gene. The CDR3 has 11 amino acids. Per germline, CDR1 SEHNR and CDR2 FQNEAQ (reference sequence). With 0 bases removed from V and 7 bases from J, the gap between germline ends came to 3 bases.

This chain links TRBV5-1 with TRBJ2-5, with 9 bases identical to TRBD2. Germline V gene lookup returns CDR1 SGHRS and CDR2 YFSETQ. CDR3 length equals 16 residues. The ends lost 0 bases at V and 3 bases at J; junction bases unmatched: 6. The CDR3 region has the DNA TGCGCCAGCAGCTTGGCCGGGGTAGCGGGAGAAGAGACCCAGTACTTC. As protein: CASSLAGVAGEETQYF. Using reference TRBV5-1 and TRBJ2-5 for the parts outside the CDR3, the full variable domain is KAGVTQTPRYLIKTRGQQVTLSCSPISGHRSVSWYQQTPGQGLQFLFEYFSETQRNKGNFPGRFSGRQFSNSRSEMNVSTLELGDSALYLCASSLAGVAGEETQYFGPGTRLLVL.

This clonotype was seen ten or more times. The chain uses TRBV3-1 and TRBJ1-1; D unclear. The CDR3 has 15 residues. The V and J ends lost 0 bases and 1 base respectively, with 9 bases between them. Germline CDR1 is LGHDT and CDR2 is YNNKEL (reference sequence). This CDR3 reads CASSQDLSGNTEAFF. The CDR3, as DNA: TGTGCCAGCAGCCAAGATCTTAGCGGGAACACTGAAGCTTTCTTT. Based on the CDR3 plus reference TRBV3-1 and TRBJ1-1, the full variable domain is DTAVSQTPKYLVTQMGNDKSIKCEQNLGHDTMYWYKQDSKKFLKIMFSYNNKELIINETVPNRFSPKSPDKAHLNLHINSLELGDSAVYFCASSQDLSGNTEAFFGQGTRLTVV.

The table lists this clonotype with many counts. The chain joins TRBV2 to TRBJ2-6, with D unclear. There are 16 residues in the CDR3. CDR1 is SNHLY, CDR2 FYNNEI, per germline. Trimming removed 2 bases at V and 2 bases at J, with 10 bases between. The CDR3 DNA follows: TGTGCCAGCAGTGAAACGATGACGACTGGGGCCAACGTCCTGACTTTC. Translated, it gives CASSETMTTGANVLTF. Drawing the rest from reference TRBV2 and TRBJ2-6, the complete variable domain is EPEVTQTPSHQVTQMGQEVILRCVPISNHLYFYWYRQILGQKVEFLVSFYNNEISEKSEIFDDQFSVERPDGSNFTLKIRSTKLEDSAMYFCASSETMTTGANVLTFGAGSRLTVL.

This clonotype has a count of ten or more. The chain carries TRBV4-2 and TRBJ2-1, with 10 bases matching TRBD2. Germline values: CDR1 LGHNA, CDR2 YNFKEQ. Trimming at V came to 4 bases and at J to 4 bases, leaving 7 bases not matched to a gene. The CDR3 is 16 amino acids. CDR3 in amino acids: CASSRRTSGEYNEQFF. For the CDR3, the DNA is TGTGCCAGCAGCCGAAGGACTAGCGGAGAATACAATGAGCAGTTCTTC.

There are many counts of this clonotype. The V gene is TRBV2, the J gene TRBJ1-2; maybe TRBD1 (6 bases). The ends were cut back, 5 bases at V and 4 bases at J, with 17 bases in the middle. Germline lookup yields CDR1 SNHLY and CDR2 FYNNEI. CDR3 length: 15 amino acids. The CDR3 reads CASSPYRDFSYGYTF. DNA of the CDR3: TGTGCCAGCAGTCCTTACAGGGATTTTTCCTATGGCTACACCTTC.

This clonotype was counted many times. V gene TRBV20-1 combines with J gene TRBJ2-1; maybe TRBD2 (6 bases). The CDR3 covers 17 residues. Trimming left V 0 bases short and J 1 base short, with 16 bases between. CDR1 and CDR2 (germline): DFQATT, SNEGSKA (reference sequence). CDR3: CSARECLTRLSYNEQFF. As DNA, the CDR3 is TGCAGTGCTAGAGAGTGTTTGACTAGGCTTTCCTACAATGAGCAGTTCTTC.

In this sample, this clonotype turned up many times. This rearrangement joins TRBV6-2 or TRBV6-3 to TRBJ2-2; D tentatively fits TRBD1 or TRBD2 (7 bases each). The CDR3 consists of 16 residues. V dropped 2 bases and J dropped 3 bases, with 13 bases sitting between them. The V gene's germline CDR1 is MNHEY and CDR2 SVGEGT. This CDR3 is CASSYPTGRDTGELFF. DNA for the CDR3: TGTGCCAGCAGTTACCCGACAGGGAGGGACACCGGGGAGCTGTTTTTT.

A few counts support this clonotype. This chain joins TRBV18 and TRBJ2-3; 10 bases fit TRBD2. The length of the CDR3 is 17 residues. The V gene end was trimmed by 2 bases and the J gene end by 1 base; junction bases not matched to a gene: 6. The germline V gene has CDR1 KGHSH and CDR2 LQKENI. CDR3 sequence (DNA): TGTGCCAGCTCACCAATGAGCCTAGCGGGAGGCACAGATACGCAGTATTTT. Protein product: CASSPMSLAGGTDTQYF.

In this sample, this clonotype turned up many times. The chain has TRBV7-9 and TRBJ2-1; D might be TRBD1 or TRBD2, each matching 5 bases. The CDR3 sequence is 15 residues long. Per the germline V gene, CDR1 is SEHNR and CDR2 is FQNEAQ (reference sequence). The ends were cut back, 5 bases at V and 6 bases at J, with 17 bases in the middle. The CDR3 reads CASSISRGLSNEQFF. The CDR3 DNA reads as TGTGCCAGCAGCATCTCTCGGGGCCTTTCCAATGAGCAGTTCTTC.

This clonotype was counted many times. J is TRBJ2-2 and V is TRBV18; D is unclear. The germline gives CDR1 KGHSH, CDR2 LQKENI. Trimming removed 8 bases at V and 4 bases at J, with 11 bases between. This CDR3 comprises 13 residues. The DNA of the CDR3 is TGTGCCAGCAGCCCCTCCGGCACCGGGGAGCTGTTTTTT. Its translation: CASSPSGTGELFF.

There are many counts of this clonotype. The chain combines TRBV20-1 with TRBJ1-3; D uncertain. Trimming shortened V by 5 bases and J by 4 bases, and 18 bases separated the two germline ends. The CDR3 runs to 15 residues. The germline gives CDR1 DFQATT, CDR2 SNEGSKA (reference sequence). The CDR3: CSARPPAVGGNTIYF. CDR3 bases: TGCAGTGCTCGCCCCCCAGCCGTGGGGGGAAACACCATATATTTT.

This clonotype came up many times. The chain's CDR3 is CASSYPSLQTGEQYF. In DNA, the CDR3 is TGTGCCAGCAGCTACCCATCTTTACAGACGGGCGAGCAGTACTTC. The chain joins TRBV7-2 to TRBJ2-7, with no clear D. Trimming removed 4 bases from V and 6 bases from J, with 19 bases in between. This CDR3 is 15 amino acids long. CDR1 and CDR2 from the germline V gene are SGHTA and FQGNSA.

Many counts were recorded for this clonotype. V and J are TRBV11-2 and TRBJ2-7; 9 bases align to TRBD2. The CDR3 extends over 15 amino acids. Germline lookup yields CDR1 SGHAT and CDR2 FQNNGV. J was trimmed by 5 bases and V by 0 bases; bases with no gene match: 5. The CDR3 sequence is CASSLDLTSGNEQYF. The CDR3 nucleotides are TGTGCCAGCAGCTTAGATCTGACTAGCGGCAACGAGCAGTACTTC.

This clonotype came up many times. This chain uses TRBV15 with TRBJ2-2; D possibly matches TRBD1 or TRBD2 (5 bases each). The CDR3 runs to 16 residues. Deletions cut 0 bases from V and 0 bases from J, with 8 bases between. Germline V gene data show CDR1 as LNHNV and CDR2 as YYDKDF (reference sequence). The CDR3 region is CATSRESGPNTGELFF. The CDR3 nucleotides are TGTGCCACCAGCAGAGAGTCGGGACCGAACACCGGGGAGCTGTTTTTT.

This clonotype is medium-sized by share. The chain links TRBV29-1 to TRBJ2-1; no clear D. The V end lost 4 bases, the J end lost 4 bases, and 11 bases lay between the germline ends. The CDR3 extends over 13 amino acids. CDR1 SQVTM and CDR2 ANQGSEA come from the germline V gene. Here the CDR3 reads CSVGSGGYNEQFF. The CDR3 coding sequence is TGCAGCGTTGGATCGGGCGGATACAATGAGCAGTTCTTC.

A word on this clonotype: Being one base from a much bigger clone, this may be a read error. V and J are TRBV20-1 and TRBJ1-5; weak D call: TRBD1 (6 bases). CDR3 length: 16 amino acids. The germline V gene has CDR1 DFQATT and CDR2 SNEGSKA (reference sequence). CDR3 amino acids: CGALLAAGGSYQPQHF. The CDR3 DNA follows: TGCGGTGCTCTGCTCGCAGCCGGGGGCTCTTATCAGCCCCAGCATTTT.

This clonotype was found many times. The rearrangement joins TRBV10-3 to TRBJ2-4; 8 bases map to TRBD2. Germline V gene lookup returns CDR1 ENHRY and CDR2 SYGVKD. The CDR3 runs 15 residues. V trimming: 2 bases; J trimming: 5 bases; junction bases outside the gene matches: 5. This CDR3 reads CAISERGGRENIQYF. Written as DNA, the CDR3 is TGTGCCATCAGTGAGCGGGGGGGCCGGGAAAACATTCAGTACTTC.

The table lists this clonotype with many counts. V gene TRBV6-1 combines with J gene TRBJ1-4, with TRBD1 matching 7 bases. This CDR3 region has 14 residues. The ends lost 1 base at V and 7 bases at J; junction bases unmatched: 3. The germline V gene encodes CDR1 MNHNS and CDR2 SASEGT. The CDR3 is CASSEGDSREKLFF. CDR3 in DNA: TGTGCCAGCAGTGAAGGGGACAGTCGTGAAAAACTGTTTTTT.